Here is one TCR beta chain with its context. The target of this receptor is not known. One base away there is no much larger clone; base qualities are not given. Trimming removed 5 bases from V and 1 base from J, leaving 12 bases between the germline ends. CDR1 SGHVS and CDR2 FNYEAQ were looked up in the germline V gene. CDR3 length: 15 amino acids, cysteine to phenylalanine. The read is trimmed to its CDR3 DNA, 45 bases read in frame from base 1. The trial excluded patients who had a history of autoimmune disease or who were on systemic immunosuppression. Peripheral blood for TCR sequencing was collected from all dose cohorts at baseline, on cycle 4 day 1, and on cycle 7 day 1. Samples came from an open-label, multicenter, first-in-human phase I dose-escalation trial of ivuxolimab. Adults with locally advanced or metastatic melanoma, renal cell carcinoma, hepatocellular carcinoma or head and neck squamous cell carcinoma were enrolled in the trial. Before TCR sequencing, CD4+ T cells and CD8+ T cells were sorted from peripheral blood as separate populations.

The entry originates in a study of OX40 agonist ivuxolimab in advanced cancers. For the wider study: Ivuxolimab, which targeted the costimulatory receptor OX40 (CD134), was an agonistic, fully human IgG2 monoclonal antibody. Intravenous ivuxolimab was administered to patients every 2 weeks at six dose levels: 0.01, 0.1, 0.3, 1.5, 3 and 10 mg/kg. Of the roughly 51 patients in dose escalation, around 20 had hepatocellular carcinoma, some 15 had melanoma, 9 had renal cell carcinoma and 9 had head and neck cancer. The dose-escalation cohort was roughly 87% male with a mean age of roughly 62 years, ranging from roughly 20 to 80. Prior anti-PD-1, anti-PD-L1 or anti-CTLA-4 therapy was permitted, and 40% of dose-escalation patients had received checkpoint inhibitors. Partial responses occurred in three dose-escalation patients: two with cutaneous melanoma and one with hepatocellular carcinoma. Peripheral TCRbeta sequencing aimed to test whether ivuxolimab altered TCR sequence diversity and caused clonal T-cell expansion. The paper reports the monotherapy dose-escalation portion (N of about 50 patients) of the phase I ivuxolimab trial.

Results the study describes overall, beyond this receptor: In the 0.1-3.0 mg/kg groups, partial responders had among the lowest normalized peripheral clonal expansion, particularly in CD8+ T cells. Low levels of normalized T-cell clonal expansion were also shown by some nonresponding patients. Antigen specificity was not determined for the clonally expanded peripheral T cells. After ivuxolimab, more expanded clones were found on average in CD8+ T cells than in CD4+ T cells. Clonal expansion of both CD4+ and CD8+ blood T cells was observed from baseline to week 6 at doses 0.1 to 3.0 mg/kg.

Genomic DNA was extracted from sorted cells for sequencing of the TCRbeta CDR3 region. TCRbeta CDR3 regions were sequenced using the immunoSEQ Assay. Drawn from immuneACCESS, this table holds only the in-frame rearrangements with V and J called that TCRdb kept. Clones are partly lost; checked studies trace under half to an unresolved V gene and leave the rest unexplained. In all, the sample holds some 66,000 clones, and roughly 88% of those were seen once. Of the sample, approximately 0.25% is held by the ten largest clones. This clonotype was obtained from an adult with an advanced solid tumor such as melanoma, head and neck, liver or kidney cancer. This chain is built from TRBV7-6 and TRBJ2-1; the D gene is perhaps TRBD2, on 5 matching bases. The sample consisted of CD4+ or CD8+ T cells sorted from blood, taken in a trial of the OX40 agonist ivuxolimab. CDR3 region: CASSDTSGSYNEQFF. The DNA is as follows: TGTGCCAGCAGCGACACGAGCGGTTCCTACAATGAGCAGTTCTTC.